This TCR beta chain was captured in a study of beta chain features in type 1 diabetes. On the study more broadly: Age, gender, cell numbers and subset yield matched between patients and controls. Study-level points and caveats: Healthy donors had naive, central memory and Treg TCRB repertoires that appeared less similar than those seen among patients.

The study reverse transcribed the entire isolated RNA, so it sequenced expressed TCRB transcripts. TCRdb's table, derived via immunoSEQ multiplex PCR, lists solely in-frame clones and lacks some. The profile covers under 300,000 clones, with 25% to 30% appearing a single time and roughly 4% taken by the ten largest. Germline CDR1 reads SGHNT; CDR2 reads YYREEE (reference sequence). The CDR3 loop spans 13 amino acids. Trimming took off 4 bases at V and 0 bases at J, with 6 bases between the two ends. Regarding this clone: What it binds is not known.

The sequence was obtained from a man aged 30-40 years in good health. The V and J genes are TRBV5-4 and TRBJ2-3; a weak D match, TRBD1 (6 bases). Material: central memory CD4+ T cells from blood. Here the CDR3 DNA reads TGTGCCAGCAGCCAGGGGAGCACAGATACGCAGTATTTT. It encodes CASSQGSTDTQYF.